This TCR beta chain was identified during a study of human T cells and chemical hapten exposure. Study-wide results and limits: Donor immune responses may differ from healthy people's, since all donors had alopecia.

This clonotype has ten or more counts. Its specificity is not known. Germline V gene lookup returns CDR1 SGHTA and CDR2 FQGNSA. The CDR3 has 11 amino acids. Between the trimmed V and J ends, which lost 4 bases and 4 bases, there was a span of 4 bases. Unique molecular identifiers were attached to individual cDNA molecules during library preparation. In TCRdb, the RACE reads were re-called with MiXCR into one record per CDR3 protein. There are hundreds of thousands of distinct CDR3 sequences in the sample; 6% to 7% occur only once, and less than 6.5% lies in the top ten. Time point: patch test 2, 6 weeks after DPC sensitization. As for treatment: therapeutic diphenylcyclopropenone sensitization with weekly scalp DPC. Non-pregnant alopecia patients aged 18 to 70, suitable for DPC therapy.

The chain employs TRBV7-2 and TRBJ1-1; D unclear. Sequenced here: whole blood, sampled in connection with sensitization to the hapten diphenylcyclopropenone (DPC). This TCR derives from a woman aged 18-29 years with alopecia areata. Some clones in this sample may be carry-over from other donors' samples. The CDR3 DNA sequence: TGTGCCAGCAGCTCGATCACTGAAGCTTTCTTT. This gives the protein CASSSITEAFF.